This passage covers 14 T cell receptor beta chains from one sample sequenced in a study of cytomegalovirus exposure and HLA in healthy donors. Some clones are missing from TCRdb's copy, which holds only in-frame ones; the method was immunoSEQ multiplex PCR. The sample contains approximately 300,000 clones, 75% to 90% of which appear only once. Specimen: PBMCs. These receptors came from a woman aged 18-35 years in good health and CMV-seronegative.

The rearrangement uses TRBV6-6 and TRBJ2-1; 11 bases match TRBD2. Germline V gene lookup returns CDR1 MNHNY and CDR2 SVGAGI (reference sequence). The CDR3 is 15 residues long. The ends lost 2 bases at V and 6 bases at J; junction bases unmatched: 3. Written as DNA, the CDR3 is TGTGCCAGCAGTTACCGACTAGCGGGAAGCAATGAGCAGTTCTTC. It translates to CASSYRLAGSNEQFF.

The chain employs TRBV7-2 and TRBJ2-7, with a weak D call TRBD2 (6 bases). The CDR3 has 15 residues. Germline V CDR1 and CDR2: SGHTA, FQGNSA. V dropped 5 bases and J dropped 3 bases, with 17 bases sitting between them. CDR3 coding DNA: TGTGCCAGCAGCCCCCGGGGAGGTCAAGACTACGAGCAGTACTTC. Translated, it gives CASSPRGGQDYEQYF. Looking up the rest from reference TRBV7-2 and TRBJ2-7 gives the full variable domain: GAGVSQSPSNKVTEKGKDVELRCDPISGHTALYWYRQSLGQGLEFLIYFQGNSAPDKSGLPSDRFSAERTGGSVSTLTIQRTQQEDSAVYLCASSPRGGQDYEQYFGPGTRLTVT.

Here the CDR3 reads CASGQADTQYF. The CDR3, as DNA: TGTGCGTCAGGGCAGGCGGATACGCAGTATTTT. The rearrangement joins TRBV5-4 to TRBJ2-3; tentative D call: TRBD1 (5 bases). CDR1 SGHNT and CDR2 YYREEE come from the germline V gene (reference sequence). This CDR3 has 11 amino acids.

The V and J genes are TRBV4-3 and TRBJ2-1; TRBD1 might be the D (6 bases). The germline CDR1 and CDR2 sequences are LGHNA and YSLEER. V lost 1 base and J 8 bases, leaving 12 bases between the germline ends. The CDR3 totals 14 residues. The CDR3 protein is CASSQGNRVDEQFF. In DNA form, the CDR3 reads TGCGCCAGCAGCCAAGGGAACAGGGTGGATGAGCAGTTCTTC.

In the case of this clone: This same CDR3 is encoded by further DNA sequences in the sample. The chain joins TRBV4-3 to TRBJ1-1; D gene ambiguous. Trimming removed 2 bases from V and 3 bases from J, with 13 bases in between. The CDR3 contains 15 residues. The germline V gene encodes CDR1 LGHNA and CDR2 YSLEER. CDR3 DNA: TGCGCCAGCAGCCAACGGAACGTCAGGCACACTGAAGCTTTCTTT. It encodes CASSQRNVRHTEAFF.

The chain uses TRBV5-4 and TRBJ2-2, with 8 bases lining up with TRBD2. This CDR3 is built from 17 residues. Trimming took 0 bases from V and 5 from J; bases not matched to a gene: 9. CDR1 SGHNT and CDR2 YYREEE come from the germline V gene (reference sequence). The DNA for the CDR3 is TGTGCCAGCAGCTTGGTGGGTAGCGGGGTTGCGACCGGGGAGCTGTTTTTT. Protein sequence: CASSLVGSGVATGELFF.

This clone was seen only a few times. The chain couples TRBV7-2 to TRBJ2-2, with 8 positions matching TRBD2. With V trimmed by 3 bases and J by 6 bases, 3 bases remained unmatched. Germline CDR1 and CDR2: SGHTA and FQGNSA. This CDR3 has 14 residues. DNA for the CDR3: TGTGCCAGCAGCTTCGGGACTAGGGCCGGGGAGCTGTTTTTT. Its translation is CASSFGTRAGELFF.

This clone was seen once. The chain is built from TRBV5-4 and TRBJ2-7; D not certain. V was shortened by 4 bases and J by 5 bases, with 16 bases between the two germline ends. This CDR3 is built from 14 residues. Germline lookup yields CDR1 SGHNT and CDR2 YYREEE (reference sequence). CDR3 loop: CASSRSDERNEQYF. The CDR3, as DNA: TGTGCCAGCAGCCGAAGCGACGAAAGGAACGAGCAGTACTTC.

The V and J genes are TRBV2 and TRBJ2-5; 8 nucleotides agree with TRBD1. CDR3 length: 16 amino acids. The germline gives CDR1 SNHLY, CDR2 FYNNEI. After removal of 2 bases from V and 5 bases from J, the junction contained 10 bases not matched to a gene. CDR3 bases: TGTGCCAGCAGTGAAACCGTACAGGGGGAGATGGAGACCCAGTACTTC. This gives the protein CASSETVQGEMETQYF.

The V and J genes are TRBV5-6 and TRBJ1-5; D uncertain. The germline V gene has CDR1 SGHDT and CDR2 YYEEEE. V lost 1 base to trimming and J lost 4 bases, with 9 bases between them. This CDR3 is 14 amino acids long. CDR3 region: CASSLRSLNQPQHF. In DNA, the CDR3 is TGTGCCAGCAGCTTGCGTAGTTTAAATCAGCCCCAGCATTTT.

J is TRBJ2-1 and V is TRBV7-2, with D unresolved. With 3 bases removed from V and 0 bases from J, the gap between germline ends came to 9 bases. CDR3 length: 15 amino acids. CDR1 and CDR2 from the germline V gene are SGHTA and FQGNSA. CDR3 coding DNA: TGTGCCAGCAGCTTGGTCGGTAACTCCTACAATGAGCAGTTCTTC. As protein: CASSLVGNSYNEQFF. Based on the CDR3 plus reference TRBV7-2 and TRBJ2-1, the full variable domain is GAGVSQSPSNKVTEKGKDVELRCDPISGHTALYWYRQSLGQGLEFLIYFQGNSAPDKSGLPSDRFSAERTGGSVSTLTIQRTQQEDSAVYLCASSLVGNSYNEQFFGPGTRLTVL.

V gene TRBV19 combines with J gene TRBJ1-5; 7 bases agree with TRBD1. The CDR3 covers 16 residues. Trimming at V came to 1 base and at J to 2 bases, leaving 5 bases not matched to a gene. The germline V gene has CDR1 LNHDA and CDR2 SQIVND (reference sequence). CDR3 bases: TGTGCCAGTAGTATAGGGACAGGAGAAGGCAATCAGCCCCAGCATTTT. This encodes CASSIGTGEGNQPQHF.

The V gene is TRBV9, the J gene TRBJ2-2, with 9 bases aligning to TRBD2. V shed 3 bases and J 0 bases; nucleotides not matched to a gene: 9. This CDR3 is built from 18 residues. Germline V gene sequence: CDR1 SGDLS, CDR2 YYNGEE. The CDR3: CASSAPLTSGSNTGELFF. Here the CDR3 DNA reads TGTGCCAGCAGCGCTCCCCTGACTAGCGGATCGAACACCGGGGAGCTGTTTTTT. Complete variable domain (other parts from reference TRBV9 and TRBJ2-2): DSGVTQTPKHLITATGQRVTLRCSPRSGDLSVYWYQQSLDQGLQFLIQYYNGEERAKGNILERFSAQQFPDLHSELNLSSLELGDSALYFCASSAPLTSGSNTGELFFGEGSRLTVL.

The chain couples TRBV18 to TRBJ1-2; the D is unclear. CDR1 is KGHSH and CDR2 is LQKENI in the germline V gene. Trimming left V 3 bases short and J 0 bases short, with 17 bases between. The CDR3 runs 17 residues. The CDR3 DNA reads as TGTGCCAGCTCACCCCGGGAAGTAGGCATAGCTAACTATGGCTACACCTTC. This sequence encodes CASSPREVGIANYGYTF.